There are a few counts of the clone carrying this TCR beta chain. The sample belongs to a study of blood T cell repertoires in COVID-19. Study background: Samples of COVID-19 (acute and convalescent) were obtained from the United States, Italy and Spain.

CDR1 is LGHNA, CDR2 YNFKEQ, per germline. CDR3 length: 14 amino acids. V was clipped by 3 bases and J by 9 bases; unmatched bases: 4. Original methodology: Quantification of nucleated cells was approximated via reference gene primer amplification. The data were produced by immunoSEQ multiplex PCR, yet TCRdb's version contains in-frame clones alone and is incomplete. V, J and clone size reflect that table, while D and trimming were determined from the DNA. This table has about 220,000 clones, 80% to 90% appearing once. Sequencing was performed on peripheral blood. This TCR came from a woman in her 70s with acute or convalescent COVID-19. This rearrangement joins TRBV4-2 to TRBJ2-1, with 11 bases matching TRBD1. The CDR3 DNA is TGTGCCAGCAGCCATCCGGGACAGGGGGGTGAGCAGTTCTTC. This sequence encodes CASSHPGQGGEQFF.